This T cell receptor beta chain derives from a study of cytomegalovirus exposure and HLA in healthy donors. Study background: Clustering assigned about 79% of the approximately 400 genotyped donors to the Caucasian-associated ancestry cluster.

Both 60 Vbeta primers and 13 Jbeta primers went into the PCR. Sequencing was performed with immunoSEQ multiplex PCR; in TCRdb, only in-frame clones are kept and a portion is missing. The top ten clones hold around 1.9% of a sample with around 130,000 clones, approximately 84% of them seen once. The clonotype was recovered from a woman in her 40s in good health and CMV-seronegative. Material: PBMCs.

The CDR3 spells CASSMIAGGHEQYF. CDR3 DNA sequence: TGTGCCAGTAGTATGATAGCGGGGGGCCACGAGCAGTACTTC. The chain combines TRBV19 with TRBJ2-7, with 10 positions matching TRBD2. This CDR3 has 14 amino acids. The V segment lost 3 bases and the J segment 5 bases; nucleotides outside the gene matches: 4. Germline lookup yields CDR1 LNHDA and CDR2 SQIVND (reference sequence).